Presented here are 30 T cell receptor beta chains from one specimen sequenced in a study of cytotoxic CD8 clonotypes in ibrutinib-treated CLL. Here immunoSEQ multiplex PCR was the method, and the copy in TCRdb shows in-frame clones only, minus some. The profile covers 60,000 to 65,000 clones, with around 52% appearing a single time and roughly 15% taken by the ten largest. Sample: PBMCs, taken after 12 months of ibrutinib treatment. Source of these receptors: a human donor with chronic lymphocytic leukemia.

This clone was recorded many times. V usage is TRBV19 and J usage is TRBJ2-2, with a tentative D call TRBD2 (6 bases). The germline V gene has CDR1 LNHDA and CDR2 SQIVND (reference sequence). There are 13 residues in the CDR3. Trimming took off 9 bases at V and 4 bases at J, with 12 bases between the two ends. The CDR3 region has the DNA TGTGCCAGCCGTGGGACTCGCACCGGGGAGCTGTTTTTT. It encodes CASRGTRTGELFF. The whole variable domain, remainder taken from reference TRBV19 and TRBJ2-2, is DGGITQSPKYLFRKEGQNVTLSCEQNLNHDAMYWYRQDPGQGLRLIYYSQIVNDFQKGDIAEGYSVSREKKESFPLTVTSAQKNPTAFYLCASRGTRTGELFFGEGSRLTVL.

This clone has just a few counts. The chain carries TRBV4-1 and TRBJ1-6; perhaps TRBD1 as D (5 bases). V lost 0 bases and J 9 bases, leaving 9 bases between the germline ends. Germline V gene lookup returns CDR1 MGHRA and CDR2 YSYEKL. CDR3 length: 14 amino acids. The CDR3 protein is CASSQEKGSSPLHF. The CDR3 nucleotides read TGCGCCAGCAGCCAAGAAAAGGGGAGTTCACCCCTCCACTTT.

CDR3 nucleotide sequence: TGTGCCAGCAGCTTAGCTACTCTGGGACAGGATGTCTATGGCTACACCTTC. This encodes CASSLATLGQDVYGYTF. This chain connects TRBV7-8 to TRBJ1-2; 8 nucleotides line up with TRBD1. The germline CDR1 and CDR2 sequences are SGHVS and FQNEAQ. The CDR3 totals 17 residues. V trimming: 0 bases; J trimming: 4 bases; junction bases outside the gene matches: 10.

CDR3 protein: CASSIGQGSRNSPLHF. CDR3 in DNA: TGTGCCAGTAGTATCGGGCAGGGGTCTAGAAATTCACCCCTCCACTTT. The rearrangement links TRBV19 to TRBJ1-6, with D tentatively TRBD1 (6 bases). Trimming cost V 3 bases and J 7 bases, with 16 bases left between them. The CDR3 sequence is 16 residues long. Germline values: CDR1 LNHDA, CDR2 SQIVND (reference sequence).

J is TRBJ2-2 and V is TRBV7-9, with D perhaps TRBD2 (5 bases). Germline lookup yields CDR1 SEHNR and CDR2 FQNEAQ (reference sequence). V lost 6 bases, J lost 3 bases, and 14 bases lay in between. This CDR3 has 15 residues. The CDR3 loop reads CASREGGRYTGELFF. In nucleotides, the CDR3 is TGTGCCAGCAGAGAAGGCGGGCGGTACACCGGGGAGCTGTTTTTT.

This clone turned up a few times. V and J are TRBV28 and TRBJ2-2; D gene unclear. CDR1 is MDHEN and CDR2 is SYDVKM in the germline V gene. This CDR3 region has 11 residues. V shed 4 bases and J shed 5 bases, with 2 bases lying between them. CDR3 sequence: CASSSTGELFF. CDR3 in DNA: TGTGCCAGCAGTTCGACCGGGGAGCTGTTTTTT.

CDR3 sequence reads: CASSLEGGPYEQYF. CDR3 bases: TGTGCCAGCAGCTTAGAGGGCGGTCCCTACGAGCAGTACTTC. The chain links TRBV11-1 to TRBJ2-7, with D hard to call. There are 14 residues in the CDR3. Germline assignment: CDR1 SGHAT and CDR2 FQDESV (reference sequence). V was pared by 1 base and J by 2 bases, with 9 bases between.

The chain couples TRBV27 to TRBJ2-7; 11 positions match TRBD2. The CDR3 extends over 14 amino acids. The germline gives CDR1 MNHEY, CDR2 SMNVEV (reference sequence). The V and J ends lost 5 bases and 6 bases, in that order; junction bases with no gene match: 6. CDR3 loop: CASSPLAGVGEQYF. Here the CDR3 DNA reads TGTGCCAGCAGTCCACTAGCGGGGGTCGGCGAGCAGTACTTC.

The rearrangement joins TRBV15 to TRBJ2-1, with D perhaps matching TRBD2 (6 bases). CDR3 size: 14 residues. Between the trimmed V and J ends, which lost 3 bases and 10 bases, there was a span of 16 bases. Germline values: CDR1 LNHNV, CDR2 YYDKDF (reference sequence). The CDR3 is CATSSQGGQSEQFF. The CDR3 DNA reads TGTGCCACCAGCAGCCAGGGAGGCCAATCAGAGCAGTTCTTC.

The genes are TRBV9 and TRBJ2-1; 9 bases are shared with TRBD2. Unmatched junction bases numbered 12, after V lost 4 bases and J lost 7 bases. The germline CDR1 and CDR2 sequences are SGDLS and YYNGEE. The CDR3 contains 16 residues. CDR3 region: CASSLPGREGKNEQFF. The CDR3 nucleotides are TGTGCCAGCAGCCTCCCGGGGCGGGAGGGTAAAAATGAGCAGTTCTTC.

The rearrangement uses TRBV5-1 and TRBJ2-7; 13 nucleotides match TRBD2. Germline CDR1 is SGHRS and CDR2 is YFSETQ. Trimming cost V 4 bases and J 3 bases; bases outside gene matches: 4. The CDR3 extends over 15 amino acids. For the CDR3, the DNA is TGCGCCAGCAGCGTAGGACTAGCGGGGGACTACGAGCAGTACGTC. Translating gives CASSVGLAGDYEQYV.

This clone was found once. The chain carries TRBV5-1 and TRBJ2-5; tentative D call: TRBD1 (6 bases). CDR3 length: 16 amino acids. From germline, CDR1 is SGHRS and CDR2 YFSETQ. Trimming left V 4 bases short and J 5 bases short, with 21 bases between. In DNA form, the CDR3 reads TGCGCCAGCAGCCCGGGACAACACACTTCCAGGGAGACCCAGTACTTC. Translated: CASSPGQHTSRETQYF. The whole variable domain, remainder taken from reference TRBV5-1 and TRBJ2-5, is KAGVTQTPRYLIKTRGQQVTLSCSPISGHRSVSWYQQTPGQGLQFLFEYFSETQRNKGNFPGRFSGRQFSNSRSEMNVSTLELGDSALYLCASSPGQHTSRETQYFGPGTRLLVL.

The table lists this clone with a few counts. The CDR3 DNA reads as TGTGCCAGCAGTCGACTAGAGGTGGGCTACACCTTC. It translates to CASSRLEVGYTF. The V call is TRBV2, the J call TRBJ1-2; D ambiguous. This CDR3 comprises 12 residues. The V end was cut by 5 bases, the J end by 8 bases, with 12 bases between. Germline CDR1 SNHLY, CDR2 FYNNEI.

The V call is TRBV6-1, the J call TRBJ1-1; D remains ambiguous. This CDR3 spans 14 amino acids. V lost 10 bases and J 1 base, leaving 16 bases between the germline ends. Germline CDR1 and CDR2: MNHNS and SASEGT. The chain's CDR3 is CATHPAPGNTEAFF. DNA of the CDR3: TGTGCCACCCACCCCGCCCCGGGGAACACTGAAGCTTTCTTT.

This sequence joins TRBV4-2 and TRBJ2-3; 7 bases are a match to TRBD1. From germline, CDR1 is LGHNA and CDR2 YNFKEQ. V trimming: 4 bases; J trimming: 5 bases; junction bases outside the gene matches: 6. CDR3 size: 14 residues. The CDR3: CASSRGGGGDTQYF. The CDR3 bases are TGTGCCAGCAGCCGAGGGGGCGGAGGAGATACGCAGTATTTT.

The chain employs TRBV19 and TRBJ1-3, with D maybe TRBD1 (5 bases). Trimming pared 7 bases from V and 0 bases from J, leaving 13 bases between. CDR1 and CDR2 from the germline V gene are LNHDA and SQIVND (reference sequence). The CDR3 is made up of 15 amino acids. This CDR3 reads CASTRDRFSGNTIYF. CDR3 nucleotide sequence: TGTGCCAGTACCCGGGACCGATTCTCTGGAAACACCATATATTTT.

The V call is TRBV2, the J call TRBJ2-5, with TRBD1 matching 9 bases. V was pared by 5 bases and J by 6 bases, with 10 bases of the junction left unmatched. CDR1 and CDR2 (germline): SNHLY, FYNNEI. The CDR3 is 15 amino acids. This CDR3 is CASSLIRTGEQTQYF. The CDR3 nucleotides are TGTGCCAGCAGTTTAATTCGGACAGGGGAACAGACCCAGTACTTC.

This clone was counted only a few times. The V gene is TRBV27, the J gene TRBJ2-2; D call uncertain. This CDR3 is 14 amino acids long. Germline CDR1 MNHEY, CDR2 SMNVEV (reference sequence). V shed 3 bases and J shed 2 bases, with 7 bases lying between them. CDR3 coding DNA: TGTGCCAGCAGTTTGTGGGTTAACACCGGGGAGCTGTTTTTT. It encodes CASSLWVNTGELFF.

The gene calls are TRBV18 and TRBJ1-4; D possibly corresponds to TRBD1 (5 bases). V gave up 4 bases and J gave up 4 bases, with 16 bases separating them. There are 16 residues in the CDR3. Germline assignment: CDR1 KGHSH and CDR2 LQKENI. CDR3 DNA: TGTGCCAGCTCACGTTCGCCAGGGAAGGGTAATGAAAAACTGTTTTTT. Encoded protein: CASSRSPGKGNEKLFF. Using reference TRBV18 and TRBJ1-4 for the parts outside the CDR3, the full variable domain is NAGVMQNPRHLVRRRGQEARLRCSPMKGHSHVYWYRQLPEEGLKFMVYLQKENIIDESGMPKERFSAEFPKEGPSILRIQQVVRGDSAAYFCASSRSPGKGNEKLFFGSGTQLSVL.

This clone was detected only a few times. V usage is TRBV4-2 and J usage is TRBJ2-3; D remains ambiguous. Germline assignment: CDR1 LGHNA and CDR2 YNFKEQ. This CDR3 contains 15 residues. V was shortened by 0 bases and J by 8 bases, with 15 bases between the two germline ends. The CDR3 region is CASSQDAGLGPTQYF. In DNA, the CDR3 is TGTGCCAGCAGCCAAGACGCCGGTTTAGGTCCTACGCAGTATTTT.

This clone was picked up a small number of times. The chain employs TRBV19 and TRBJ2-3, with D possibly being TRBD1 (6 bases). Between the trimmed V and J ends, which lost 6 bases and 1 base, there was a span of 11 bases. Germline CDR1 reads LNHDA; CDR2 reads SQIVND (reference sequence). CDR3 length equals 14 residues. DNA for the CDR3: TGTGCCAGTAGCATACGGACAGGCACAGATACGCAGTATTTT. Translating it yields CASSIRTGTDTQYF.

The V gene is TRBV27, the J gene TRBJ1-6; D uncertain. Trimming cost V 2 bases and J 12 bases, with 14 bases left between them. The CDR3 is 14 residues long. The germline V gene has CDR1 MNHEY and CDR2 SMNVEV (reference sequence). This chain's CDR3 is CASSLTVPPGPLHF. CDR3 in DNA: TGTGCCAGCAGTTTAACCGTGCCCCCGGGACCCCTCCACTTT.

The rearrangement joins TRBV18 to TRBJ1-5; the D gene is possibly TRBD1 (5 bases). CDR1 and CDR2 (germline): KGHSH, LQKENI. The CDR3 has 14 residues. V was cut by 1 base and J by 9 bases, with 13 bases left in between. The CDR3 DNA sequence: TGTGCCAGCTCACCACGCAGGGACGACTGGCCCCAGCATTTT. Protein: CASSPRRDDWPQHF.

The J gene is TRBJ2-5, the V gene TRBV7-2, with 8 bases matching TRBD2. This CDR3 comprises 15 residues. Looked up from germline, CDR1 is SGHTA and CDR2 is FQGNSA. The trim removed 1 base at V and 5 bases at J, leaving 6 bases unmatched. The chain's CDR3 is CASSLGGLGGETQYF. The CDR3 DNA reads as TGTGCCAGCAGCTTAGGGGGACTAGGGGGTGAGACCCAGTACTTC.

The CDR3 nucleotides are TGTGCCAGCAGTCCACGGCAGAACACAGATACGCAGTATTTT. This sequence encodes CASSPRQNTDTQYF. The rearrangement links TRBV28 to TRBJ2-3, with D uncertain. This CDR3 has 14 amino acids. V shed 5 bases and J shed 2 bases, with 11 bases lying between them. Looked up from germline, CDR1 is MDHEN and CDR2 is SYDVKM.

This chain uses TRBV7-8 with TRBJ2-4, with D uncertain. CDR3 length: 15 residues. Germline loops: CDR1 SGHVS, CDR2 FQNEAQ. Trimming took 5 bases from V and 2 from J, leaving 13 bases between them. The CDR3 DNA follows: TGTGCCAGCAGCGCAGAGGTAGGATCCAAAAACATTCAGTACTTC. Residues: CASSAEVGSKNIQYF.

CDR3 amino acids: CASSRAGELFF. In nucleotides, the CDR3 is TGTGCCAGCAGTAGGGCCGGGGAGCTGTTTTTT. The chain is built from TRBV6-5 and TRBJ2-2, with D unclear. The CDR3 runs to 11 residues. Germline CDR1 is MNHEY and CDR2 is SVGAGI. Trimming took off 5 bases at V and 6 bases at J, with 4 bases between the two ends.

This clone was detected a few times. V is TRBV18 and J is TRBJ2-7; D is unclear. Trimming cost V 4 bases and J 1 base, with 11 bases left between them. The germline V gene has CDR1 KGHSH and CDR2 LQKENI. The CDR3 is 14 amino acids. The CDR3: CASSRVGPSYEQYF. CDR3 DNA sequence: TGTGCCAGCTCACGCGTAGGGCCTTCCTACGAGCAGTACTTC. The complete variable domain, with remaining parts taken from reference TRBV18 and TRBJ2-7, reads NAGVMQNPRHLVRRRGQEARLRCSPMKGHSHVYWYRQLPEEGLKFMVYLQKENIIDESGMPKERFSAEFPKEGPSILRIQQVVRGDSAAYFCASSRVGPSYEQYFGPGTRLTVT.

There are a few counts of this clone. The chain employs TRBV6-5 and TRBJ1-1; perhaps TRBD1 as D (5 bases). The length of the CDR3 is 14 residues. The V gene's germline CDR1 is MNHEY and CDR2 SVGAGI. Trimming took 6 bases from V and 8 from J, leaving 19 bases between them. CDR3 nucleotides: TGTGCCAGCAGCCCAGGGCCGCCCCGCCTAGAAGCTTTCTTT. It encodes CASSPGPPRLEAFF.

V and J are TRBV10-3 and TRBJ2-1; 9 bases align to TRBD1. The V gene's germline CDR1 is ENHRY and CDR2 SYGVKD. This CDR3 spans 15 amino acids. V was pared by 3 bases and J by 5 bases, with 5 bases of the junction left unmatched. CDR3 nucleotide sequence: TGTGCCATCAGTGAATCCGGGACAGGGAACAATGAGCAGTTCTTC. It yields the protein CAISESGTGNNEQFF.